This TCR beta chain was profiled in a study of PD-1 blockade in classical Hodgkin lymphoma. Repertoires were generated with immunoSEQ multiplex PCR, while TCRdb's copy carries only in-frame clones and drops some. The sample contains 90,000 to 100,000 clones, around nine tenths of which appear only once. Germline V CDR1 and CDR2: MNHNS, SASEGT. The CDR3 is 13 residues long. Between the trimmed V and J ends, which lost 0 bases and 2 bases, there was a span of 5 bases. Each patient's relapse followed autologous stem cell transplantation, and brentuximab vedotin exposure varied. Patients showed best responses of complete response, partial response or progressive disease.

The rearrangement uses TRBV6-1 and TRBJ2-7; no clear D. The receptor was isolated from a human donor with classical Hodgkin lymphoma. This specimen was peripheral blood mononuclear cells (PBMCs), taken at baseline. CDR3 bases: TGTGCCAGCAGTGAAGCAATAACCTACGAGCAGTACTTC. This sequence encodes CASSEAITYEQYF.